This is a list of T cell receptor beta chains from one sample in a study of blood T cells in healthy people across ages. One entry per CDR3 protein, called by TCRdb with MiXCR from the 5' RACE reads. The sample holds around 1.5 million distinct CDR3 sequences; about 43% are singletons and the top ten take less than 8%. Source material: blood. The receptors stem from a woman aged 18-35 years in good health. CDR3s include the opening cysteine and the closing phenylalanine or tryptophan. The order of the fields is D gene, V gene, J gene, clone size, CDR3 protein, CDR3 DNA. The D gene is left open where the match is weak. Size values are once, few and many counts, or a class for expanded clones, and some rows have none.

TRBD2	TRBV4-1	TRBJ2-7	many	CASSQDLVTSGYEQYF	TGCGCCAGCAGCCAAGATCTGGTGACTAGCGGCTACGAGCAGTACTTC
.	TRBV11-2	TRBJ2-7	.	CASSLGGTFTYEQYF	TGTGCCAGCAGCTTAGGAGGGACCTTTACCTACGAGCAGTACTTC
.	TRBV12-3/TRBV12-4	TRBJ2-6	many	CASSRVSGANVLTF	TGTGCCAGCAGTCGAGTCTCTGGGGCCAACGTCCTGACTTTC
TRBD1	TRBV29-1	TRBJ2-7	many	CSARDSIYEQYF	TGCAGCGCCAGGGACAGTATCTACGAGCAGTACTTC
.	TRBV7-9	TRBJ2-1	.	CASSLFLLVHEQFF	TGTGCCAGCAGCTTATTCCTTCTAGTGCATGAGCAGTTCTTC
TRBD2	TRBV28	TRBJ2-5	.	CASSLAGIYNEQYF	TGTGCCAGCAGCCTAGCGGGGATTTACAATGAGCAGTACTTC
.	TRBV4-1	TRBJ2-1	.	CASSQGTGRFEQFF	TGCGCCAGCAGCCAAGGCACTGGGCGGTTCGAGCAGTTCTTC
.	TRBV11-2	TRBJ2-7	few	CASSFFSRAPYEQYF	TGTGCCAGCAGCTTTTTCTCCAGGGCCCCCTACGAGCAGTACTTC
.	TRBV12-3/TRBV12-4	TRBJ1-1	.	CASSLEGGSSEAFF	TGTGCCAGCAGTTTAGAGGGAGGTTCGTCTGAAGCTTTCTTT
.	TRBV3-1	TRBJ2-5	few	CASSEVQETQYF	TGTGCCAGCAGCGAGGTACAAGAGACCCAGTACTTC
TRBD2	TRBV20-1	TRBJ2-1	.	CSAEDRLAGDREQFF	TGCAGTGCTGAAGACCGACTAGCGGGAGACCGTGAGCAGTTCTTC
.	TRBV29-1	TRBJ2-3	few	CSLARAFRTDTQYF	TGCAGCCTCGCCCGGGCCTTCCGCACAGATACGCAGTATTTT
.	TRBV21-1	TRBJ2-1	.	CASSKPGQGRSEQFF	TGTGCCAGCAGCAAGCCGGGACAGGGCAGGAGTGAGCAGTTCTTC
TRBD1	TRBV20-1	TRBJ1-5	few	CSASGTGSNQPQHF	TGCAGTGCCTCCGGGACAGGGAGCAATCAGCCCCAGCATTTT
TRBD1	TRBV6-5	TRBJ2-7	.	CASNDRVTHEQYF	TGTGCCAGCAATGACAGGGTGACGCACGAGCAGTACTTC
TRBD2	TRBV7-9	TRBJ2-3	many	CASSRAGSTDTQYF	TGTGCCAGCAGCCGAGCGGGGAGCACAGATACGCAGTATTTT
.	TRBV3-1	TRBJ2-1	few	CASSLRAVYNEQFF	TGTGCCAGCAGCCTCCGGGCCGTCTACAATGAGCAGTTCTTC
.	TRBV7-3	TRBJ1-1	.	CASSRKGGLNTEAFF	TGTGCCAGCAGCCGAAAGGGTGGTCTGAACACTGAAGCTTTCTTT
.	TRBV10-1	TRBJ1-6	.	CASSEARENSPLHF	TGCGCCAGCAGTGAGGCCCGGGAGAATTCACCCCTCCACTTT
TRBD2	TRBV5-8	TRBJ2-2	few	CASSQGLARNTGELFF	TGTGCCAGCAGCCAAGGACTAGCGCGGAACACCGGGGAGCTGTTTTTT
.	TRBV7-2	TRBJ1-1	.	CASSLGWRGTEAFF	TGTGCCAGCAGCTTAGGATGGAGGGGCACTGAAGCTTTCTTT
.	TRBV7-6	TRBJ2-1	.	CASRAPSAYEQFF	TGTGCCAGCAGGGCTCCTTCGGCTTATGAGCAGTTCTTC
.	TRBV25-1	TRBJ2-7	.	CASSDLRAYNEQYF	TGTGCCAGCAGTGATCTACGAGCTTACAATGAGCAGTACTTC
TRBD1	TRBV5-5	TRBJ1-5	.	CASSLGTAINQPQHF	TGTGCCAGCAGCTTAGGGACAGCAATCAATCAGCCCCAGCATTTT
.	TRBV5-1	TRBJ1-2	few	CASSLWGQDNYGYTF	TGCGCCAGCAGCTTGTGGGGTCAGGATAACTATGGCTACACCTTC
.	TRBV21-1	TRBJ2-5	.	CASSPGQATTLETQYF	TGTGCCAGCAGCCCTGGACAGGCGACAACTTTAGAGACCCAGTACTTC
TRBD1	TRBV6-2/TRBV6-3	TRBJ1-2	few	CASSYSTGSLNYGYTF	TGTGCCAGCAGTTACTCGACAGGGTCCCTTAACTATGGCTACACCTTC
.	TRBV4-1	TRBJ1-1	few	CASSQGPSNTEAFF	TGCGCCAGCAGCCAAGGACCGTCGAACACTGAAGCTTTCTTT
.	TRBV27	TRBJ1-2	.	CASSLYSRGPDGYTF	TGTGCCAGCAGTCTTTACAGCAGGGGCCCAGATGGCTACACCTTC
.	TRBV9	TRBJ2-7	.	CASSVGGDSVYEQYF	TGTGCCAGCAGCGTAGGCGGGGACTCGGTGTACGAGCAGTACTTC
TRBD2	TRBV7-9	TRBJ2-1	few	CASSFPTSGRVKDSYNEQFF	TGTGCCAGCAGCTTTCCGACTAGCGGGAGGGTTAAGGACTCCTACAATGAGCAGTTCTTC
.	TRBV20-1	TRBJ1-1	.	CSSCGVVNTEAFF	TGCAGCTCCTGCGGGGTAGTGAACACTGAAGCTTTCTTT
.	TRBV6-6	TRBJ2-7	few	CASVGLGRRPSYEQYF	TGTGCCAGCGTGGGGTTGGGCAGGCGCCCCTCCTACGAGCAGTACTTC
TRBD1	TRBV10-3	TRBJ2-1	.	CAIRSGTGYREQFF	TGTGCCATACGATCCGGGACAGGGTATCGTGAGCAGTTCTTC
.	TRBV29-1	TRBJ1-1	.	CSVEDAGKTFF	TGCAGCGTTGAAGATGCGGGTAAAACTTTCTTT
.	TRBV3-1	TRBJ2-7	many	CASSQGSGPAYEQYF	TGTGCCAGCAGCCAAGGGTCTGGACCGGCCTACGAGCAGTACTTC
.	TRBV28	TRBJ1-5	.	CASSFAGALGQPQHF	TGTGCCAGCAGTTTTGCAGGGGCCCTCGGGCAGCCCCAGCATTTT
TRBD2	TRBV10-3	TRBJ2-3	few	CAISEAGTSGGPPTDTQYF	TGTGCCATCAGTGAGGCAGGGACTAGCGGGGGTCCGCCCACAGATACGCAGTATTTT
.	TRBV7-9	TRBJ1-6	few	CASSLAPQGYNSPLHF	TGTGCCAGCAGCTTAGCCCCGCAGGGCTATAATTCACCCCTCCACTTT